A selection of T cell receptor beta chains follows, all from one sample in a study of T cell responses to AZD1222 COVID-19 vaccine. Produced via immunoSEQ multiplex PCR; TCRdb's table is partial and in-frame only. The table records some 120,000 clones, 90% of them present only once. This specimen was peripheral blood, taken on day 0 of MenACWY control vaccination. Receptors originate from an adult in good health. Both conserved end residues are part of each CDR3. The order of the fields is J gene, CDR3 length, V gene, D gene, clone size, CDR3 DNA, CDR3 protein. D genes are given only for firm matches. Not all rows give a size; the values are once, few, many and, for expanded clones, a class.

j_gene: TRBJ2-3; len: 15; v_gene: TRBV2; d_gene: TRBD2; abundance: once; CDR3nt: TGTGCCAGCAGTCCTAGCGGGGGGGAAACAGATACGCAGTATTTT; CDR3aa: CASSPSGGETDTQYF
j_gene: TRBJ2-1; len: 15; v_gene: TRBV19; d_gene: TRBD1; abundance: once; CDR3nt: TGTGCCAGTAGTGATGGGACAGGGGCCTACAATGAGCAGTTCTTC; CDR3aa: CASSDGTGAYNEQFF
j_gene: TRBJ1-5; len: 15; v_gene: TRBV4-1; d_gene: -; abundance: -; CDR3nt: TGCGCCAGCAGCCAAGCGGGAAGGACGGATCAGCCCCAGCATTTT; CDR3aa: CASSQAGRTDQPQHF
j_gene: TRBJ1-3; len: 17; v_gene: TRBV9; d_gene: TRBD1; abundance: -; CDR3nt: TGTGCCAGCAGCTCCATCTTGGACAGGGGGCGAGGAAACACCATATATTTT; CDR3aa: CASSSILDRGRGNTIYF
j_gene: TRBJ2-7; len: 14; v_gene: TRBV5-1; d_gene: TRBD2; abundance: -; CDR3nt: TGCGCCAGCAGCTCTAGCGGGAGTTTGATCGAGCAGTACTTC; CDR3aa: CASSSSGSLIEQYF
j_gene: TRBJ2-1; len: 15; v_gene: TRBV11-3; d_gene: TRBD2; abundance: -; CDR3nt: TGTGCCAGCAGCCATCTAGCGGGGGGGATCAATGAGCAGTTCTTC; CDR3aa: CASSHLAGGINEQFF
j_gene: TRBJ1-2; len: 13; v_gene: TRBV10-2; d_gene: -; abundance: -; CDR3nt: TGCGCCAGCAGTGAGCGAGCCACATATGGCTACACCTTC; CDR3aa: CASSERATYGYTF
j_gene: TRBJ2-1; len: 18; v_gene: TRBV4-1; d_gene: TRBD2; abundance: -; CDR3nt: TGCGCCAGCGGACTACTCTTTTTAAGCGGGGGGAAGCAAGGTGAGCAGTTCTTC; CDR3aa: CASGLLFLSGGKQGEQFF
j_gene: TRBJ1-4; len: 14; v_gene: TRBV28; d_gene: -; abundance: -; CDR3nt: TGTGCCAGCAGTTCCCGGGACAATAATGAAAAACTGTTTTTT; CDR3aa: CASSSRDNNEKLFF
j_gene: TRBJ1-1; len: 13; v_gene: TRBV5-1; d_gene: -; abundance: -; CDR3nt: TGCGCCAGCAGCTTCGAGCCGAACACTGAAGCTTTCTTT; CDR3aa: CASSFEPNTEAFF
j_gene: TRBJ2-3; len: 14; v_gene: TRBV15; d_gene: TRBD2; abundance: -; CDR3nt: TGTGCCACCAGCGCGACTAGCGGGGTATCCGCGCAGTATTTT; CDR3aa: CATSATSGVSAQYF
j_gene: TRBJ1-2; len: 13; v_gene: TRBV24-1; d_gene: TRBD1; abundance: -; CDR3nt: TGTGCCACCAGTGATATGGACAGGGCTGGCTACACCTTC; CDR3aa: CATSDMDRAGYTF
j_gene: TRBJ2-1; len: 15; v_gene: TRBV4-2; d_gene: TRBD1; abundance: once; CDR3nt: TGTGCCAGCAGCCAGGGACAGCTCTCCTACAATGAGCAGTTCTTC; CDR3aa: CASSQGQLSYNEQFF
j_gene: TRBJ1-2; len: 14; v_gene: TRBV5-4; d_gene: -; abundance: -; CDR3nt: TGTGCCAGCAGCTTCGGGGGGTCCAACTATGGCTACACCTTC; CDR3aa: CASSFGGSNYGYTF
j_gene: TRBJ2-2; len: 16; v_gene: TRBV5-8; d_gene: -; abundance: -; CDR3nt: TGTGCCAGCAGTATGGGCGGGTTTTTCTCCACCGGGGAGCTGTTTTTT; CDR3aa: CASSMGGFFSTGELFF
j_gene: TRBJ2-3; len: 15; v_gene: TRBV28; d_gene: -; abundance: -; CDR3nt: TGTGCCAGCAGTCCCACTGACTACCGTACAGATACGCAGTATTTT; CDR3aa: CASSPTDYRTDTQYF
j_gene: TRBJ1-5; len: 16; v_gene: TRBV6-2/TRBV6-3; d_gene: TRBD1; abundance: -; CDR3nt: TGTGCCAGCAGTTACTACAGGGGAGGAAGCAATCAGCCCCAGCATTTT; CDR3aa: CASSYYRGGSNQPQHF
j_gene: TRBJ1-2; len: 13; v_gene: TRBV7-2; d_gene: -; abundance: -; CDR3nt: TGTGCCAGCAGTCGGACGGGTTCGATAGGCTACACCTTC; CDR3aa: CASSRTGSIGYTF
j_gene: TRBJ2-7; len: 17; v_gene: TRBV21-1; d_gene: -; abundance: -; CDR3nt: TGTGCCAGCAGCGCCTCCGGGACATTCAGGCCCTCCTACGAGCAGTACTTC; CDR3aa: CASSASGTFRPSYEQYF
j_gene: TRBJ2-4; len: 17; v_gene: TRBV6-8; d_gene: -; abundance: -; CDR3nt: TGTGCCAGCAGTTACCCCTTTGCTGGGGGTGGCAAAAACATTCAGTACTTC; CDR3aa: CASSYPFAGGGKNIQYF
j_gene: TRBJ2-5; len: 18; v_gene: TRBV5-6; d_gene: TRBD1; abundance: -; CDR3nt: TGTGCCAGCAGCTTGTACGGGGACAGGGGGTTTCCCCAAGAGACCCAGTACTTC; CDR3aa: CASSLYGDRGFPQETQYF
j_gene: TRBJ2-4; len: 15; v_gene: TRBV2; d_gene: -; abundance: -; CDR3nt: TGTGCCAGCAGTGAACGTCTCCTAGCCAAAAACATTCAGTACTTC; CDR3aa: CASSERLLAKNIQYF
j_gene: TRBJ1-5; len: 12; v_gene: TRBV5-8; d_gene: -; abundance: -; CDR3nt: TGTGCCAGCAGCTTTAGGGGACAGCCCCAGCATTTT; CDR3aa: CASSFRGQPQHF
j_gene: TRBJ2-1; len: 13; v_gene: TRBV7-3; d_gene: -; abundance: -; CDR3nt: TGTGCCAGCAGCCGAGCTAGCACCAATGAGCAGTTCTTC; CDR3aa: CASSRASTNEQFF
j_gene: TRBJ1-1; len: 17; v_gene: TRBV30; d_gene: -; abundance: -; CDR3nt: TGTGCCTGGAGGTACCATTTCCCTCGGGGCAAGAACACTGAAGCTTTCTTT; CDR3aa: CAWRYHFPRGKNTEAFF
j_gene: TRBJ1-5; len: 15; v_gene: TRBV7-9; d_gene: TRBD1; abundance: once; CDR3nt: TGTGCCAGCAGCTTGTGGACAGGGAGCAATCAGCCCCAGCATTTT; CDR3aa: CASSLWTGSNQPQHF
j_gene: TRBJ2-1; len: 14; v_gene: TRBV28; d_gene: TRBD2; abundance: -; CDR3nt: TGTGCCAGCAGTCCTAGCGGGAGGCAGGGTGAGCAGTTCTTC; CDR3aa: CASSPSGRQGEQFF
j_gene: TRBJ2-1; len: 14; v_gene: TRBV2; d_gene: TRBD2; abundance: -; CDR3nt: TGTGCCAGCAGTGGACTAGCGACCTACAATGAGCAGTTCTTC; CDR3aa: CASSGLATYNEQFF
j_gene: TRBJ2-3; len: 16; v_gene: TRBV9; d_gene: TRBD2; abundance: -; CDR3nt: TGTGCCAGCAGCGTAGGACTAGCGGGAGGCACAGATACGCAGTATTTT; CDR3aa: CASSVGLAGGTDTQYF
j_gene: TRBJ2-7; len: 12; v_gene: TRBV5-1; d_gene: -; abundance: -; CDR3nt: TGCGCCAGCAGCTTGGTGGGTTACGAGCAGTACTTC; CDR3aa: CASSLVGYEQYF
j_gene: TRBJ2-3; len: 14; v_gene: TRBV2; d_gene: -; abundance: -; CDR3nt: TGTGCCAGCGGATCCGGGCTAATCACAGATACGCAGTATTTT; CDR3aa: CASGSGLITDTQYF
j_gene: TRBJ2-7; len: 16; v_gene: TRBV4-1; d_gene: -; abundance: -; CDR3nt: TGCGCCAGCAGCCAAGATCGATTCCCGGGGGTCTACGAGCAGTACTTC; CDR3aa: CASSQDRFPGVYEQYF
j_gene: TRBJ1-3; len: 12; v_gene: TRBV6-6; d_gene: -; abundance: -; CDR3nt: TGTGCCAGCAGTTACAAGGAGGACACCATATATTTT; CDR3aa: CASSYKEDTIYF
j_gene: TRBJ2-3; len: 14; v_gene: TRBV2; d_gene: -; abundance: -; CDR3nt: TGTGCCAGCAGTGAAGTCGCGGACACAGATACGCAGTATTTT; CDR3aa: CASSEVADTDTQYF
j_gene: TRBJ1-6; len: 15; v_gene: TRBV28; d_gene: -; abundance: -; CDR3nt: TGTGCCAGCAGTTTAAACCCGGGCTATAATTCACCCCTCCACTTT; CDR3aa: CASSLNPGYNSPLHF
j_gene: TRBJ2-7; len: 19; v_gene: TRBV14; d_gene: TRBD2; abundance: -; CDR3nt: TGTGCCAGCAGCCAAGAGAAGGGGAATTTGGGGGGAGGGCCCTACGAGCAGTACTTC; CDR3aa: CASSQEKGNLGGGPYEQYF
j_gene: TRBJ1-6; len: 15; v_gene: TRBV19; d_gene: TRBD1; abundance: -; CDR3nt: TGTGCCAGTAGCTGGACAGGGGGCTGGGGTTCACCCCTCCACTTT; CDR3aa: CASSWTGGWGSPLHF
j_gene: TRBJ2-3; len: 14; v_gene: TRBV29-1; d_gene: -; abundance: -; CDR3nt: TGCAGCGTTGACCTGACTCCTAGCACAGATACGCAGTATTTT; CDR3aa: CSVDLTPSTDTQYF
j_gene: TRBJ2-3; len: 16; v_gene: TRBV24-1; d_gene: -; abundance: once; CDR3nt: TGTGCCACCAGTGATTTTTATCAGGGCGGGACAGATACGCAGTATTTT; CDR3aa: CATSDFYQGGTDTQYF
j_gene: TRBJ1-1; len: 18; v_gene: TRBV9; d_gene: -; abundance: -; CDR3nt: TGTGCCAGCAGCGTGGAGGCGGGACACTCCAATGTCTTCACTGAAGCTTTCTTT; CDR3aa: CASSVEAGHSNVFTEAFF
j_gene: TRBJ2-2; len: 16; v_gene: TRBV15; d_gene: -; abundance: -; CDR3nt: TGTGCCACCAGCAGAGTCGAGGGGTCATCCACCGGGGAGCTGTTTTTT; CDR3aa: CATSRVEGSSTGELFF
j_gene: TRBJ2-7; len: 16; v_gene: TRBV7-8; d_gene: TRBD2; abundance: -; CDR3nt: TGTGCCAGCAGCTCCCGCGGGGGGAGGGGCTCCTACGAGCAGTACTTC; CDR3aa: CASSSRGGRGSYEQYF
j_gene: TRBJ1-2; len: 14; v_gene: TRBV14; d_gene: -; abundance: -; CDR3nt: TGTGCCAGCAGCCGAATCCCGGACAGCTATGGCTACACCTTC; CDR3aa: CASSRIPDSYGYTF
j_gene: TRBJ1-1; len: 13; v_gene: TRBV9; d_gene: -; abundance: -; CDR3nt: TGTGCCAGCAGCGTCTCGGGGAACACTGAAGCTTTCTTT; CDR3aa: CASSVSGNTEAFF
j_gene: TRBJ1-3; len: 14; v_gene: TRBV7-8; d_gene: -; abundance: -; CDR3nt: TGTGCCAGCAGCTTAGTATCCGGGGGAAACACCATATATTTT; CDR3aa: CASSLVSGGNTIYF
j_gene: TRBJ1-6; len: 15; v_gene: TRBV6-5; d_gene: -; abundance: -; CDR3nt: TGTGCCAGCATTAATCAGGGGCGCTTAGATTCACCCCTCCACTTT; CDR3aa: CASINQGRLDSPLHF
j_gene: TRBJ1-4; len: 16; v_gene: TRBV18; d_gene: -; abundance: once; CDR3nt: TGTGCCAGCTCACCTGTACAAGCCACAACTAATGAAAAACTGTTTTTT; CDR3aa: CASSPVQATTNEKLFF
j_gene: TRBJ2-7; len: 14; v_gene: TRBV3-1/TRBV3-2; d_gene: -; abundance: -; CDR3nt: TGTGCCAGCAGCCCGCTAGGGAGCTCCTACGAGCAGTACTTC; CDR3aa: CASSPLGSSYEQYF
j_gene: TRBJ2-1; len: 15; v_gene: TRBV14; d_gene: TRBD2; abundance: -; CDR3nt: TGTGCCAGCAGCCCGGGACTAGCGCGTAACAATGAGCAGTTCTTC; CDR3aa: CASSPGLARNNEQFF
j_gene: TRBJ2-7; len: 14; v_gene: TRBV29-1; d_gene: -; abundance: once; CDR3nt: TGCAGCGCCGGATTGGGGGTGAACTCCTACGAGCAGTACTTC; CDR3aa: CSAGLGVNSYEQYF
j_gene: TRBJ2-1; len: 14; v_gene: TRBV7-2; d_gene: -; abundance: -; CDR3nt: TGTGCAGTCGGTCCGGTTAGCTCCTACAATGAGCAGTTCTTC; CDR3aa: CAVGPVSSYNEQFF
j_gene: TRBJ2-3; len: 15; v_gene: TRBV21-1; d_gene: -; abundance: -; CDR3nt: TGTGCCAGCAGCAAAGGGGGAGGTCTTACAGATACGCAGTATTTT; CDR3aa: CASSKGGGLTDTQYF
j_gene: TRBJ2-6; len: 19; v_gene: TRBV28; d_gene: -; abundance: -; CDR3nt: TGTGCCAGCAGTTCCTTCGGGGGCGGGGTGCGCTCTGGGGCCAACGTCCTGACTTTC; CDR3aa: CASSSFGGGVRSGANVLTF
j_gene: TRBJ2-5; len: 15; v_gene: TRBV29-1; d_gene: TRBD2; abundance: -; CDR3nt: TGCAGCGTTGAAATCCGCGGGAGTATTGAAGAGACCCAGTACTTC; CDR3aa: CSVEIRGSIEETQYF
j_gene: TRBJ1-6; len: 15; v_gene: TRBV5-1; d_gene: -; abundance: -; CDR3nt: TGCGCCAGCAGCCCCCGAGACCCTGGTGATTCACCCCTCCACTTT; CDR3aa: CASSPRDPGDSPLHF